This paragraph covers one T cell receptor (beta chain) sequence. As yet, its antigen is unknown. The data were taken from a study of T cells in narcolepsy. The table came from immunoSEQ multiplex PCR; TCRdb's copy has only in-frame clones and leaves some out. This sample has around 19,000 clones; around 83% occur once, and the top ten carry 1.5% to 2%. Broader study findings: Same-patient CSF and blood CD4+ T cell clonotypes included HCRT-specific and TRIB2-specific autoreactive ones. Autoreactive clonotypes reportedly recurred in blood of same and different patients, not controls. Some memory CD4+ repertoires had no autoreactive clone sequences.

Per the germline V gene, CDR1 is SGHTA and CDR2 is FQGNSA. The CDR3 covers 13 residues. V was trimmed by 6 bases and J by 2 bases, leaving 11 bases between them. The sequenced material came from memory (CD45RA-) CD4+ T cells from blood. The TCR sequence derives from a human donor in good health. The genes are TRBV7-2 and TRBJ2-7; D may match TRBD1 or TRBD2 (5 bases each). CDR3 residues: CASSSGPTYEQYF. The CDR3 DNA follows: TGTGCCAGCAGTTCGGGACCGACCTACGAGCAGTACTTC.